These T cell receptor beta chains were read from a single sample in a study of shared clonotypes between healthy human individuals. Sequencing used immunoSEQ multiplex PCR; TCRdb keeps in-frame clones, though not all of them. The sample shows 2 million to 2.5 million clones, roughly 93% of them seen only once. Sequencing used naive CD4+ T cells from PBMCs. These receptor sequences come from a man aged 18 to 29 in good health. Some clones in this sample may be carry-over from other donors' samples. Both conserved end residues are part of each CDR3. D genes are given only for firm matches. Expanded clones get a size class; other rows say once, few or many, or leave the size out.

d_call	j_call	v_call	cdr3_length	clone_size	cdr3_nt	cdr3_aa
TRBD1	TRBJ1-5	TRBV28	15	-	TGTGCCAGCAGTCCGCGGGACAGGGGACGTCAGCCCCAGCATTTT	CASSPRDRGRQPQHF
-	TRBJ1-4	TRBV5-5	18	-	TGTGCCAGCAGCCACCGGGATTTCTCGATTGTGACTAATGAAAAACTGTTTTTT	CASSHRDFSIVTNEKLFF
-	TRBJ1-2	TRBV5-1	14	-	TGCGCCAGCAGCTCGACTACAGCTGGCTATGGCTACACCTTC	CASSSTTAGYGYTF
-	TRBJ1-4	TRBV29-1	13	-	TGCAGCGTTGTGGATGGTGGGGCCGAAAAACTGTTTTTT	CSVVDGGAEKLFF
TRBD2	TRBJ2-3	TRBV23-1	16	-	TGCGCCAGCAATCATACTAGCGGGAGGCTTTCAGATACGCAGTATTTT	CASNHTSGRLSDTQYF
-	TRBJ1-3	TRBV7-3	13	few	TGTGCCAGCAGCCCAGGGGCTGGAAACACCATATATTTT	CASSPGAGNTIYF
TRBD1	TRBJ2-7	TRBV28	13	-	TGTGCCAGCACGACAGGGGGTGCCTACGAGCAGTACTTC	CASTTGGAYEQYF
TRBD1	TRBJ2-7	TRBV6-1	15	-	TGTGCCAGCAGAGTTGGACAGGGACAAACCTACGAGCAGTACTTC	CASRVGQGQTYEQYF
-	TRBJ2-5	TRBV15	16	-	TGTGCCACCAGCAGAGATCAGAACTATTTACGAGAGACCCAGTACTTC	CATSRDQNYLRETQYF
-	TRBJ2-1	TRBV7-3	13	-	TGTGCCAGCAGCTTAGGTAGAAACAATGAGCAGTTCTTC	CASSLGRNNEQFF
-	TRBJ2-1	TRBV5-1	17	-	TGCGCCAGCAGCTTGGCCCCACGGGACCCACCCTCTGGGGAGCAGTTCTTC	CASSLAPRDPPSGEQFF
-	TRBJ2-5	TRBV5-8	15	-	TGTGCCAGCAGCTTGGCCGGGTCAGGGTGGGAGACCCAGTACTTC	CASSLAGSGWETQYF
TRBD1	TRBJ2-5	TRBV5-1	13	few	TGCGCCAGCAGCTCGGGACAGCAAGAGACCCAGTACTTC	CASSSGQQETQYF
TRBD2	TRBJ2-1	TRBV5-1	16	once	TGCGCCAGCAGACTAGCGGGGGGGAGCTCCTACAATGAGCAGTTCTTC	CASRLAGGSSYNEQFF
TRBD1	TRBJ2-7	TRBV10-3	15	-	TGTGCCATCAGTGAGGTCGACAGGGGCTCCTACGAGCAGTACTTC	CAISEVDRGSYEQYF
TRBD1	TRBJ1-3	TRBV5-1	17	-	TGCGCCAGCAGCTTGGCCGGACAGGGGGACTCTGGAAACACCATATATTTT	CASSLAGQGDSGNTIYF
-	TRBJ2-7	TRBV6-6	15	-	TGTGCCAGCAGTTACTCGGCCAGAAGCTCCTACGAGCAGTACTTC	CASSYSARSSYEQYF
TRBD2	TRBJ2-7	TRBV7-3	15	-	TGTGCCAGCAGCTTAACCGTAACTCGCGGGGGGGTGCAGTACTTC	CASSLTVTRGGVQYF
-	TRBJ2-2	TRBV18	15	-	TGTGCCAGCTCACCACTATACGGGAATCTGAGGGAGCTGTTTTTT	CASSPLYGNLRELFF
-	TRBJ2-2	TRBV7-3	17	-	TGTGCCAGCAGCTTCCCCGGCTTACCTACCAACACCGGGGAGCTGTTTTTT	CASSFPGLPTNTGELFF
TRBD1	TRBJ2-7	TRBV28	13	-	TGTGCCAGCTCGGGGACAGGGGTGTGGGAGCAGTACTTC	CASSGTGVWEQYF